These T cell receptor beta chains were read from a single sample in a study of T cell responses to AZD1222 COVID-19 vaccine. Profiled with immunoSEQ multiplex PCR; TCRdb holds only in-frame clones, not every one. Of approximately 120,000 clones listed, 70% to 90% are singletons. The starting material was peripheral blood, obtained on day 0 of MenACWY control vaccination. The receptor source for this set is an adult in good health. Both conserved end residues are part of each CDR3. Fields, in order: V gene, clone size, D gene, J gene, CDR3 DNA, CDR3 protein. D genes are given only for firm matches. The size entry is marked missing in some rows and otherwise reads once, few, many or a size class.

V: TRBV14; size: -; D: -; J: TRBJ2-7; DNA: TGTGCCAGCAGCCAATCGGGACTTGACTACGAGCAGTACTTC; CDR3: CASSQSGLDYEQYF
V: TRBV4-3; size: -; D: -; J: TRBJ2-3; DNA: TGCGCCAGCAGCCAAGATCTGGGAACCACAGATACGCAGTATTTT; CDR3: CASSQDLGTTDTQYF
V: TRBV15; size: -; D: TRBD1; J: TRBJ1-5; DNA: TGTGCCACCAGCAGGGACAGGGCTAATCAGCCCCAGCATTTT; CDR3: CATSRDRANQPQHF
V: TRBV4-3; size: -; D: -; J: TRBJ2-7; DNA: TGCGCCAGCAGCCAAGATTCGAGGGAACTGCGCGAGCAGTACTTC; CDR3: CASSQDSRELREQYF
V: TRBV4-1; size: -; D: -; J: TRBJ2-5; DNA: TGCGCCAGCAGCCAGCTCCCTAAGGGTGGGCAGGAGACCCAGTACTTC; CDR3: CASSQLPKGGQETQYF
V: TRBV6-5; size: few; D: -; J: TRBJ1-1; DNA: TGTGCCAGCAGTTACAGGACAGTAAACACTGAAGCTTTCTTT; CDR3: CASSYRTVNTEAFF
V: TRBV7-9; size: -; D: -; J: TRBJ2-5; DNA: TGTGCCAGCAGCTTTAATGACCAAGAGACCCAGTACTTC; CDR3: CASSFNDQETQYF
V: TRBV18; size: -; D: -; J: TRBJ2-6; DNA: TGTGCCAGCTCCCCTAGGGGGGTATCTATTGGGGCCAACGTCCTGACTTTC; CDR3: CASSPRGVSIGANVLTF
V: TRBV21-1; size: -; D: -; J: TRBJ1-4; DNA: TGTGCCAGCAGCAATACGGACAGGGCAGCGGAAAAACTGTTTTTT; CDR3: CASSNTDRAAEKLFF
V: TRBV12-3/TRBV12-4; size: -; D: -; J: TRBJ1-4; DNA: TGTGCCAGCAGTACGGCCTTTAATGAAAAACTGTTTTTT; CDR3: CASSTAFNEKLFF
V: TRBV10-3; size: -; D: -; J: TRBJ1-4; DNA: TGTGCCATCAGTGAGTCAGTTTTGGCTGAAAAACTGTTTTTT; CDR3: CAISESVLAEKLFF
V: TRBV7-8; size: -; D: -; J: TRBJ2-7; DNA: TGTGCCAGCAGCTCCGCCCCCGAGCAGTACTTC; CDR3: CASSSAPEQYF
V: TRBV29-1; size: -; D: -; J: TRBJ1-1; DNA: TGCAGCGCCCAGCCCGTGGCCACTGAAGCTTTCTTT; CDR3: CSAQPVATEAFF
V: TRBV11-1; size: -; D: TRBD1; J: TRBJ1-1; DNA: TGTGCCAGCAGCGAAAGGGACAGGGTGAACACTGAAGCTTTCTTT; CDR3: CASSERDRVNTEAFF
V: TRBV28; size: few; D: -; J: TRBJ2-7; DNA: TGTGCCAGCAGCCTACGAGGGACAACCAACGAGCAGTACTTC; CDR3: CASSLRGTTNEQYF
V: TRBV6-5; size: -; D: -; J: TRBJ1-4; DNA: TGTGCAATTAGGAGGGGGGCCACTAATGAAAAACTGTTTTTT; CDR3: CAIRRGATNEKLFF
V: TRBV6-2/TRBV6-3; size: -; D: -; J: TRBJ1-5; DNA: TGTGCCAGCAGTTACTCGATACAGTATCAGCCCCAGCATTTT; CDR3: CASSYSIQYQPQHF
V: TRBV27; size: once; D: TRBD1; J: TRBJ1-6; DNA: TGTGCCAGCAGACTGACAGGGAGTGTCTCACCCCTCCACTTT; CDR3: CASRLTGSVSPLHF
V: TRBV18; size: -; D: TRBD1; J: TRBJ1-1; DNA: TGTGCCAGCTCACCTCTAATACGGACAGGGGGGTCGGAAGCTTTCTTT; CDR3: CASSPLIRTGGSEAFF
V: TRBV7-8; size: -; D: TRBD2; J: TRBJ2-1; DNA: TGTGCCAGCAGCTTACCCGGTCTAGCGGGAGTTGATGAGCAGTTCTTC; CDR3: CASSLPGLAGVDEQFF
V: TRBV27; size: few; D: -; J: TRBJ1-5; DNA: TGTGCCAGCAGTTTAGGGGAAGGATACAATCAGCCCCAGCATTTT; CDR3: CASSLGEGYNQPQHF
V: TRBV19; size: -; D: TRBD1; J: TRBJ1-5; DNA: TGTGCCATTGCTCCGACAGGGTTGGATCAGCCCCAGCATTTT; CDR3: CAIAPTGLDQPQHF
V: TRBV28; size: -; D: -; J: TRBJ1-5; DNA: TGTGCCAGCAGCCTTATCTGGCAGACCTGGAATCAGCCCCAGCATTTT; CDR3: CASSLIWQTWNQPQHF
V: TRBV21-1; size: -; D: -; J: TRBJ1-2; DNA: TGTGCCAGCAGCAAGGAGTGGGGGGTTGAGGTTCATGGCTACACCTTC; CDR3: CASSKEWGVEVHGYTF
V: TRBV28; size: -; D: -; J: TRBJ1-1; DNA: TGTGCCAGCAGTTTGATCAGATACACTGAAGCTTTCTTT; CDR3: CASSLIRYTEAFF
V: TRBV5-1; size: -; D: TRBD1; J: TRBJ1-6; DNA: TGCGCCAGCAGCGTGTGGACAGGCTCGGGTTCACCCCTCCACTTT; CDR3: CASSVWTGSGSPLHF
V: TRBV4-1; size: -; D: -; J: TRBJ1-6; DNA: TGCGCCAGCAGCCAAGAACCCAGCAATTCACCCCTCCACTTT; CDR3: CASSQEPSNSPLHF
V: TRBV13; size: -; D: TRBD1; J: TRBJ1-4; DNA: TGTGCCAGCAGCTTCGGGACAGTCGGCGTGGGACAAAAACTGTTTTTT; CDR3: CASSFGTVGVGQKLFF
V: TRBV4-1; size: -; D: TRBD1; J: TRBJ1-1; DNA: TGCGCCAGCAGCCAAGAAAGCCGACAGGGAAGGCGCACTGAAGCTTTCTTT; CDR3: CASSQESRQGRRTEAFF
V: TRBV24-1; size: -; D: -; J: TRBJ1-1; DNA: TGTGCCACCAGTGATACCAGGCAGAACACTGAAGCTTTCTTT; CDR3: CATSDTRQNTEAFF
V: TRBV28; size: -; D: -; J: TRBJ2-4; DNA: TGTGCCAGCAGTTTAGTCCAGGGGCTTATAGCCAAAAACATTCAGTACTTC; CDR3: CASSLVQGLIAKNIQYF
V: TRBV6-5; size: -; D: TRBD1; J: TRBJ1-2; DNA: TGTGCGAGCAAGGGACAGTTTTATGGCTACACCTTC; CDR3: CASKGQFYGYTF
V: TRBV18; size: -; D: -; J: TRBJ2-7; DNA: TGTGCCAGCTCACCTGGACAGTTCTACGAGCAGTACTTC; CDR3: CASSPGQFYEQYF
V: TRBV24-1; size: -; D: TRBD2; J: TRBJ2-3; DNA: TGTGCCACCAGTGATTTGGGGCTAGCGGGAACAGATACGCAGTATTTT; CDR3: CATSDLGLAGTDTQYF
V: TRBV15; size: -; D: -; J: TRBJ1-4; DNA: TGTGCCACCAGCAGAGAGGGTGGGCAAAGGAATGAAAAACTGTTTTTT; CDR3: CATSREGGQRNEKLFF
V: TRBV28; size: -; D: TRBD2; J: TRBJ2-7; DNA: TGTGCCAGCAGTTTCCCCCCCCCGCCCGGGACTAGGCCCCACGAGCAGTACTTC; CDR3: CASSFPPPPGTRPHEQYF
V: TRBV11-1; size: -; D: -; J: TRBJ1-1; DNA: TGTGCCAGCAGCCCCAGGCTCCGATTAGGAAGCACTGAAGCTTTCTTT; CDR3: CASSPRLRLGSTEAFF
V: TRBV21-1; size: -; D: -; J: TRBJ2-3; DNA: TGTGCCAGCAGCAAATCCCCCCCGGCCACAGATACGCAGTATTTT; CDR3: CASSKSPPATDTQYF
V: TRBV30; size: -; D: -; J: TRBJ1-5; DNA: TGTGCCTGGAGTCCCCGGAGCAATCAGCCCCAGCATTTT; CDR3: CAWSPRSNQPQHF
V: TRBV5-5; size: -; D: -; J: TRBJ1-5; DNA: TGTGCCAGCAGCTTTACAGGGCAGGGACAGCCCCAGCATTTT; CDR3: CASSFTGQGQPQHF
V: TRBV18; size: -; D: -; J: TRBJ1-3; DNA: TGTGCCAGCTCACCAACAGGGATAGGAAACACCATATATTTT; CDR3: CASSPTGIGNTIYF
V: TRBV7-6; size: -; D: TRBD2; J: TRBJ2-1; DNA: TGTGCCAGCAGCTCCATGCGGGGGAGCTCCTACAATGAGCAGTTCTTC; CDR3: CASSSMRGSSYNEQFF
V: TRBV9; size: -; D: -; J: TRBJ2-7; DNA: TGTGCCAGCAGCGTAGAACAGGGGGGGTCCTACGAGCAGTACTTC; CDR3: CASSVEQGGSYEQYF
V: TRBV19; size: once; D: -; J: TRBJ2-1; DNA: TGTGCCAGTAGTAATGTGGCGGTCGATGAGCAGTTCTTC; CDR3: CASSNVAVDEQFF
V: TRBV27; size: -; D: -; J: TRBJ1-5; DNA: TGTGCCACCGGGGAGTATAGCAATCAGCCCCAGCATTTT; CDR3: CATGEYSNQPQHF
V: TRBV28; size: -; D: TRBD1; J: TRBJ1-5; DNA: TGTGCCAGCAGTTTCCCTAGACCGGGACAGGGTTATAGCAATCAGCCCCAGCATTTT; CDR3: CASSFPRPGQGYSNQPQHF
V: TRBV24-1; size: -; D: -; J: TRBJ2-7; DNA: TGTGCCACCAGTGACGGACAGAACAACGAGCAGTACTTC; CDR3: CATSDGQNNEQYF
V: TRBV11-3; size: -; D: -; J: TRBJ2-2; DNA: TGTGCCAGCAGCTTTGAGGGGGACACCGGGGAGCTGTTTTTT; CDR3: CASSFEGDTGELFF
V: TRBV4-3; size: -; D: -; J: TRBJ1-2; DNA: TGCGCCAGCAGCCTCATTTTAGAGGGAGCTAACTATGGCTACACCTTC; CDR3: CASSLILEGANYGYTF
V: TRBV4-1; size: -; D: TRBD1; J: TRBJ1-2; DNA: TGCGCCAGCAGCCACCTACAGGGGACCGGAGGCTACACCTTC; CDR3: CASSHLQGTGGYTF
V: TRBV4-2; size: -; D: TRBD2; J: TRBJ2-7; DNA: TGTGCCAGCAGCCAAGCATCGAGCGGGAGGACGTCCTCCTACGAGCAGTACTTC; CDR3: CASSQASSGRTSSYEQYF
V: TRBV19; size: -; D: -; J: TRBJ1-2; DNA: TGTGCCAGTAGTATCCACGGGATACAGATTAACTATGGCTACACCTTC; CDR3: CASSIHGIQINYGYTF
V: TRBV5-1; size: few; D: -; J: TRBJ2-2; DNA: TGCGCCAGCAGCCTGGAACTGAGGAACACCGGGGAGCTGTTTTTT; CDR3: CASSLELRNTGELFF
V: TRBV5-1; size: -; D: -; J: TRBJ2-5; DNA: TGCGCCAGCAGCTTGCTCTCACCGGAGACCCAGTACTTC; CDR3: CASSLLSPETQYF
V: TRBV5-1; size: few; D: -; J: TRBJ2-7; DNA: TGCGCCAGCAGCTGGGGGGACCGTACCTACGAGCAGTACTTC; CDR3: CASSWGDRTYEQYF
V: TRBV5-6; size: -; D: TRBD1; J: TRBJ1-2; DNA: TGTGCCAGCAGCTTGTGGTCGGCAGGGGGTCATAACTATGGCTACACCTTC; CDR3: CASSLWSAGGHNYGYTF
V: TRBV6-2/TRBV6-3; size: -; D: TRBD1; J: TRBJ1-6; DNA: TGTGCCAGCAGCAAAGGACAGGGTCGTAATTCACCCCTCCACTTT; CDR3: CASSKGQGRNSPLHF
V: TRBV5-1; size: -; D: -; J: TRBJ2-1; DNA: TGCGCCAGCAGCTTGTTCGGCGGATACAATGAGCAGTTCTTC; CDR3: CASSLFGGYNEQFF